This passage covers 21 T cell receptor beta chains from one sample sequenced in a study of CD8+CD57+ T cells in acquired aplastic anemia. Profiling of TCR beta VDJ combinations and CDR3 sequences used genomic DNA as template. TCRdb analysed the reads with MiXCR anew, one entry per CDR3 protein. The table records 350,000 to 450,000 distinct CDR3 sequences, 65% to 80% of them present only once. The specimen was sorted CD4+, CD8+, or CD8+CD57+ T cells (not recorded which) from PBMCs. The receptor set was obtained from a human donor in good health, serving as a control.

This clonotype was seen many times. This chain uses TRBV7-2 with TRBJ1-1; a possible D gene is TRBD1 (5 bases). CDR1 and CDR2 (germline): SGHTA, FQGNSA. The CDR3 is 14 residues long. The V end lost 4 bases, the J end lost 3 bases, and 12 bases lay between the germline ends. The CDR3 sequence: CASSSHGGYTEAFF. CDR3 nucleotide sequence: TGTGCCAGCAGCTCCCACGGGGGTTACACTGAAGCTTTCTTT.

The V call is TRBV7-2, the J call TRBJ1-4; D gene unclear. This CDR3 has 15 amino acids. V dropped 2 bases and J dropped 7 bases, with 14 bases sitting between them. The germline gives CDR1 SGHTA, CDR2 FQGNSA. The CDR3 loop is CASSLLAGWSEKLFF. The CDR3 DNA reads TGTGCCAGCAGCTTACTAGCAGGATGGAGTGAAAAACTGTTTTTT.

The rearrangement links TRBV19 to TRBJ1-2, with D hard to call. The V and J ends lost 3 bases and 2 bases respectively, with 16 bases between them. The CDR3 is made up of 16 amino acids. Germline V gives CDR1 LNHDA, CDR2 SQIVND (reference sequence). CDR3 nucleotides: TGTGCCAGTAGTATTTTAGCCGTGGGCTGGAACTATGGCTACACCTTC. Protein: CASSILAVGWNYGYTF.

CDR3 in amino acids: CASSLAGDRGVGAAQYF. DNA for the CDR3: TGTGCCAGCAGCTTAGCAGGCGACAGGGGGGTCGGGGCTGCGCAGTATTTT. The chain employs TRBV7-3 and TRBJ2-3; 9 bases are shared with TRBD1. The germline CDR1 and CDR2 sequences are SGHTA and FQGTGA. The CDR3 runs 17 residues. Trimming cost V 2 bases and J 10 bases; bases outside gene matches: 16.

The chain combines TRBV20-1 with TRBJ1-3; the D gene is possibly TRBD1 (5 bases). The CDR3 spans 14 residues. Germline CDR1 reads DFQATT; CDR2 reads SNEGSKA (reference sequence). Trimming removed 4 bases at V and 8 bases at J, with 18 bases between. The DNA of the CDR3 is TGCAGTGCTACCTGGACATCGGAAGCTTACACCATATATTTT. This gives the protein CSATWTSEAYTIYF.

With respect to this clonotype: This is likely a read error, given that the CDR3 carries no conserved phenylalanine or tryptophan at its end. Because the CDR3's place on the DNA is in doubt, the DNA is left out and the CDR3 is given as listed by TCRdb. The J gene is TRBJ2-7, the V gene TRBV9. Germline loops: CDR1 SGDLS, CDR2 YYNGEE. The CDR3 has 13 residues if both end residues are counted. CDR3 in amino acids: CASSLEDSYEKYI.

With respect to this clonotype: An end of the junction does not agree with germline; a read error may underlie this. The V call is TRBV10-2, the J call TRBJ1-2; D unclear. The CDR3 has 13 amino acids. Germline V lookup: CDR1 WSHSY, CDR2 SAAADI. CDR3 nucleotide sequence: TGTGCCAGCAGCTTCGCCCTCGGGAGTGGCTACACCTTC. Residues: CASSFALGSGYTF.

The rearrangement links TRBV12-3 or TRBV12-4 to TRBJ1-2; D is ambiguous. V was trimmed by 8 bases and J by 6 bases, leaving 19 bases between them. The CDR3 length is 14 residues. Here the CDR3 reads CASGDTGPDDGYTF. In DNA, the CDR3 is TGTGCCAGCGGAGATACTGGCCCTGATGATGGCTACACCTTC.

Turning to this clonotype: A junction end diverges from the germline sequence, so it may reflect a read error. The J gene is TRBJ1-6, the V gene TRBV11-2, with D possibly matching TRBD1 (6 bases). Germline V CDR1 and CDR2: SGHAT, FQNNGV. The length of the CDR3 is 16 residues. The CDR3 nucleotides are TGTGCCAGCAGCTTAGGGGCCAGGGGACATAAAAACCCCCACCACTTT. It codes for CASSLGARGHKNPHHF.

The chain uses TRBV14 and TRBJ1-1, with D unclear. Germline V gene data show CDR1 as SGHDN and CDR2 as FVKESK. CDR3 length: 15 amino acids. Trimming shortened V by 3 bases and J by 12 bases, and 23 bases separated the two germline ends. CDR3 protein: CASSHTWTGYTGTFF. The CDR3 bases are TGTGCCAGCAGCCATACTTGGACGGGGTACACTGGAACTTTCTTT. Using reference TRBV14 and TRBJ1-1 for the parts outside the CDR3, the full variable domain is EAGVTQFPSHSVIEKGQTVTLRCDPISGHDNLYWYRRVMGKEIKFLLHFVKESKQDESGMPNNRFLAERTGGTYSTLKVQPAELEDSGVYFCASSHTWTGYTGTFFGQGTRLTVV.

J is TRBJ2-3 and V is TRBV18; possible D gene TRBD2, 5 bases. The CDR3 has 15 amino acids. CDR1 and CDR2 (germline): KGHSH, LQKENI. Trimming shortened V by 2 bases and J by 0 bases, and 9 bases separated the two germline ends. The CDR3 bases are TGTGCCAGCTCACCAGCCCTAGCTAGCACAGATACGCAGTATTTT. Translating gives CASSPALASTDTQYF.

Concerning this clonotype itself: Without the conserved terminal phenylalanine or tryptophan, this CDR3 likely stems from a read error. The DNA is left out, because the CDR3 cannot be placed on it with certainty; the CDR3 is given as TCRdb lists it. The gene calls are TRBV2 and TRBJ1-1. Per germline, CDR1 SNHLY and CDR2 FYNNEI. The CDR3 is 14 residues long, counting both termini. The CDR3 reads CASSGSPGGPEPFI.

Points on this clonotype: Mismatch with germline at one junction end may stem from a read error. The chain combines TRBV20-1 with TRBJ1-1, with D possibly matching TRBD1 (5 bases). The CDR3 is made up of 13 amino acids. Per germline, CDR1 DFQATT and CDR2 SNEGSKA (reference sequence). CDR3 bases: TGCAGCGTTGGACAAGGGAGGAACACTAAAGCTTTCTTT. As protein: CSVGQGRNTKAFF.

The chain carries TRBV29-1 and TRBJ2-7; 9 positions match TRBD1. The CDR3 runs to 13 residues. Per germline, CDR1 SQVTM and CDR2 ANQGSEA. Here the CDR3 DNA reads TGCGCCGGTAATGGGACAGGGTGCCACGAGCAGTACTTC. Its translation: CAGNGTGCHEQYF.

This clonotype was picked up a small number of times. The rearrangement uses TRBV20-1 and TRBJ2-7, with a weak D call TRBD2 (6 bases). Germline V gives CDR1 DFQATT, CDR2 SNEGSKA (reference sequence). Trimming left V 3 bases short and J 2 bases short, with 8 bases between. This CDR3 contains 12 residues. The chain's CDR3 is CSAREGTYEQYF. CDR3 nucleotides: TGCAGTGCTAGGGAGGGGACCTACGAGCAGTACTTC.

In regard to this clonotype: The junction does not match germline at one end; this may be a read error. For the CDR3, the DNA is TGTGCCAGCAGTTTGGCCCTGATCTACGAGCAGTACTTC. As protein: CASSLALIYEQYF. The chain recombines TRBV5-6 with TRBJ2-7, with D uncertain. In germline, CDR1 is SGHDT, CDR2 YYEEEE. This CDR3 spans 13 amino acids. The full variable domain, its missing parts supplied by reference TRBV5-6 and TRBJ2-7, is DAGVTQSPTHLIKTRGQQVTLRCSPKSGHDTVSWYQQALGQGPQFIFQYYEEEERQRGNFPDRFSGHQFPNYSSELNVNALLLGDSALYLCASSLALIYEQYFGPGTRLTVT.

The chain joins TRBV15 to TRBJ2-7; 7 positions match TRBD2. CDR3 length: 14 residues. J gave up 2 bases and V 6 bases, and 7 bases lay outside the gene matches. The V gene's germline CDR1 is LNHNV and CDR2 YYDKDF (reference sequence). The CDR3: CATSTTSATYEQYF. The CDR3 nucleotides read TGTGCCACCAGTACAACTAGCGCAACCTACGAGCAGTACTTC.

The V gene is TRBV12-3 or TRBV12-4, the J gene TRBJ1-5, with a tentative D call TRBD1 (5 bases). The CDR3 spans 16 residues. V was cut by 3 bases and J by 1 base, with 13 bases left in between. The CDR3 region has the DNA TGTGCCAGCAGTTTGGGGACGGCCTCAAGCAATCAGCCCCAGCATTTT. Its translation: CASSLGTASSNQPQHF.

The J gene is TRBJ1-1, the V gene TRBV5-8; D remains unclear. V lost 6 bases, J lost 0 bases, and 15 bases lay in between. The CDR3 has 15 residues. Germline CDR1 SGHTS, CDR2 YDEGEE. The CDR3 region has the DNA TGTGCCAGCACCCTGGACGGCACAATGAACACTGAAGCTTTCTTT. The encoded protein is CASTLDGTMNTEAFF.

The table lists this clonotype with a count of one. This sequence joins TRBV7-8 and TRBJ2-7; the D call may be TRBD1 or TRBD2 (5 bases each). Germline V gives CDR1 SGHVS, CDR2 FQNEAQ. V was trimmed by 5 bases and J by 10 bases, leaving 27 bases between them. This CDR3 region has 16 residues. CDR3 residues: CASSVTGRDTQYFQYF. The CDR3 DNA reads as TGTGCCAGCAGCGTAACAGGACGGGATACGCAGTATTTTCAGTACTTC.

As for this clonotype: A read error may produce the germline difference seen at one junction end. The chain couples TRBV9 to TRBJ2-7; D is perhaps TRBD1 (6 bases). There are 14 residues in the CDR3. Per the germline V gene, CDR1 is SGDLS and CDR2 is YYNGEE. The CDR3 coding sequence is TGTGCCAGCAGCGCAGGGGATCAGGGCTTCTACGAGCAGTTC. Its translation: CASSAGDQGFYEQF.